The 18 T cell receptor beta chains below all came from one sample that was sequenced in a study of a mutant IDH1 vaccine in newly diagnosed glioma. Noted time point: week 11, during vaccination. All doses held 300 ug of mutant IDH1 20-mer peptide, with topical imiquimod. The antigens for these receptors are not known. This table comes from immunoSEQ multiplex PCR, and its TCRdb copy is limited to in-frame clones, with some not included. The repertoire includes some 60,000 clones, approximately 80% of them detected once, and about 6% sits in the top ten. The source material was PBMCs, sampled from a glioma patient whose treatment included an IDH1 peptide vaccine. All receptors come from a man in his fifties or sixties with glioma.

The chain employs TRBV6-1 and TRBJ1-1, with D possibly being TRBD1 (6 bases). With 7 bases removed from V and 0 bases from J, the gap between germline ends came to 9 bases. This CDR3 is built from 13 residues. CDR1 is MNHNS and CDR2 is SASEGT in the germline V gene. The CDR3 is CASTDRMNTEAFF. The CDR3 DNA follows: TGTGCCAGCACCGACAGGATGAACACTGAAGCTTTCTTT.

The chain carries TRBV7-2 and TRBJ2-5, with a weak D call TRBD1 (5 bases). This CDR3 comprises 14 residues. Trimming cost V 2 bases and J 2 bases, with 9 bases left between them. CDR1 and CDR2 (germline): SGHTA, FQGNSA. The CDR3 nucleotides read TGTGCCAGCAGCTTATCCCGACAGCAAGAGACCCAGTACTTC. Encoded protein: CASSLSRQQETQYF.

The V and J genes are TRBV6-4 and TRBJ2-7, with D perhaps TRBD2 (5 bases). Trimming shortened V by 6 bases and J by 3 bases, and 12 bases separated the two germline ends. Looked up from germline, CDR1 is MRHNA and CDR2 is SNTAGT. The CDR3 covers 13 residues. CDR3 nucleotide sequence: TGTGCCAGCAGCCCGCAGGAGGACTACGAGCAGTACTTC. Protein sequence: CASSPQEDYEQYF.

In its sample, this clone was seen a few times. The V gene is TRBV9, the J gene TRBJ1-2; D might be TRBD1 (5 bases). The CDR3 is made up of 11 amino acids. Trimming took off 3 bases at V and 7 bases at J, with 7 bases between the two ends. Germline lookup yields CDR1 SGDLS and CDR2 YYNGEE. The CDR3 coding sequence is TGTGCCAGCAGCGCTGGGGGTGGCTACACCTTC. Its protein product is CASSAGGGYTF.

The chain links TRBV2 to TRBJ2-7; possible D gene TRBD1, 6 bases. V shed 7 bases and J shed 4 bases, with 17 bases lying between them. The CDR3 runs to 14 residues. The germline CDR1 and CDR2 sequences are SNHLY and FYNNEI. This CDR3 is CASKRTDLIYEQYF. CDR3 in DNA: TGTGCCAGCAAGAGGACAGACCTGATATACGAGCAGTACTTC. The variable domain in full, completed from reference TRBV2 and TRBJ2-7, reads EPEVTQTPSHQVTQMGQEVILRCVPISNHLYFYWYRQILGQKVEFLVSFYNNEISEKSEIFDDQFSVERPDGSNFTLKIRSTKLEDSAMYFCASKRTDLIYEQYFGPGTRLTVT.

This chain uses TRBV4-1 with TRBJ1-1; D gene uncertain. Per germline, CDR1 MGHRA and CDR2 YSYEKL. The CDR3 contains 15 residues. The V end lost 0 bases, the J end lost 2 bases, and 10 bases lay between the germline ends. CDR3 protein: CASSQDRAGNTEAFF. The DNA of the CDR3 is TGCGCCAGCAGCCAAGATCGGGCCGGTAACACTGAAGCTTTCTTT.

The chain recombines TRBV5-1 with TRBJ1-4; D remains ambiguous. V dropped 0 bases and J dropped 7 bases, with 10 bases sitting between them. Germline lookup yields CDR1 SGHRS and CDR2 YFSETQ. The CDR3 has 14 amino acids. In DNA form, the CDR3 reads TGCGCCAGCAGCTTGGATGGGAACGGTGAAAAACTGTTTTTT. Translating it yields CASSLDGNGEKLFF.

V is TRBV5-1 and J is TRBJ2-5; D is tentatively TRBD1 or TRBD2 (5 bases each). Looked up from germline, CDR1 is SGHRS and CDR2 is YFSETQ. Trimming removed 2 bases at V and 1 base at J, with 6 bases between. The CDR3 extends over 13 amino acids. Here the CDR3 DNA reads TGCGCCAGCAGCTTCGGGGCCCAAGAGACCCAGTACTTC. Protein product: CASSFGAQETQYF. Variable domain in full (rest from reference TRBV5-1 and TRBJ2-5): KAGVTQTPRYLIKTRGQQVTLSCSPISGHRSVSWYQQTPGQGLQFLFEYFSETQRNKGNFPGRFSGRQFSNSRSEMNVSTLELGDSALYLCASSFGAQETQYFGPGTRLLVL.

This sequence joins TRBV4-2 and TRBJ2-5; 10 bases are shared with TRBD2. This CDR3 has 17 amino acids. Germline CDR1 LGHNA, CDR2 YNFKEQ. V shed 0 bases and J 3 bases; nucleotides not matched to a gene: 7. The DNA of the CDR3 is TGTGCCAGCAGCCAAGACCCGGTAGCGGGAGGTAAAGAGACCCAGTACTTC. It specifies CASSQDPVAGGKETQYF.

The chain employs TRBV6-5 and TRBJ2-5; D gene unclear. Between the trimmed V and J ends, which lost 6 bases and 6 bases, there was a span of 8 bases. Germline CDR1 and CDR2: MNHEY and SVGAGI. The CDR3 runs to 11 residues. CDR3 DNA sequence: TGTGCCAGCAGCCACTATAAGACCCAGTACTTC. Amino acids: CASSHYKTQYF.

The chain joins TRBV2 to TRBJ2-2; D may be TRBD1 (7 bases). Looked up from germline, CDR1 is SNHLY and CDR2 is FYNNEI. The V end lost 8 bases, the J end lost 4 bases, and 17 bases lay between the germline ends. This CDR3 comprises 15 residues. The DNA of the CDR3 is TGTGCCAGCTTGCAGGGGGGACTCAGCACCGGGGAGCTGTTTTTT. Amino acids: CASLQGGLSTGELFF.

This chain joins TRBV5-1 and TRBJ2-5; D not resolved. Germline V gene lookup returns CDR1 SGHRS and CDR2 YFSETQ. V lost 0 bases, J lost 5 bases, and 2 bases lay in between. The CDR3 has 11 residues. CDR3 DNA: TGCGCCAGCAGCTTGGATGAGACCCAGTACTTC. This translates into CASSLDETQYF.

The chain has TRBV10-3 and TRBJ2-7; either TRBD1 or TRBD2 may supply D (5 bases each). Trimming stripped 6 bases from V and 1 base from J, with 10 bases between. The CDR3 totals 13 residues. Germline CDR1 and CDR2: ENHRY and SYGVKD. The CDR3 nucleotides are TGTGCCATCAGACAGGAGGCGTCCTACGAGCAGTACTTC. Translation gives CAIRQEASYEQYF.

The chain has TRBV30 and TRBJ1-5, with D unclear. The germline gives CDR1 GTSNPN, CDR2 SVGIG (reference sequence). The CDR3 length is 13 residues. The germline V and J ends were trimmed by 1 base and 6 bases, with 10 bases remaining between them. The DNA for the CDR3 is TGTGCCTGGAGTGAAACAGAAGCTCAGCCCCAGCATTTT. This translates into CAWSETEAQPQHF.

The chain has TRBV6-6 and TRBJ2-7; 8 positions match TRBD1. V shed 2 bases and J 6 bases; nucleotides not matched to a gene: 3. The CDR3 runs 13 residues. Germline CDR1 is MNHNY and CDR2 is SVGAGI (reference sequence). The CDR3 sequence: CASSYAGGSEQYF. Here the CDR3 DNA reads TGTGCCAGCAGTTACGCAGGGGGCAGCGAGCAGTACTTC.

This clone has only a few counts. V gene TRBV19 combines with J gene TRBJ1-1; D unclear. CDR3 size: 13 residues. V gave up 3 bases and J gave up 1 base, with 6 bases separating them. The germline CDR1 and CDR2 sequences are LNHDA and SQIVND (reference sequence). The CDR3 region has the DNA TGTGCCAGTAGTATCGGCCCGAACACTGAAGCTTTCTTT. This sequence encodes CASSIGPNTEAFF.

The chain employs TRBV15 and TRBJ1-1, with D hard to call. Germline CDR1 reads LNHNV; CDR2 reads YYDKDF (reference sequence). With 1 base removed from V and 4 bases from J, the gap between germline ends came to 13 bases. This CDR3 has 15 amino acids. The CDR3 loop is CATSRGRVLSTEAFF. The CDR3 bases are TGTGCCACCAGCAGAGGGAGGGTCCTGAGCACTGAAGCTTTCTTT. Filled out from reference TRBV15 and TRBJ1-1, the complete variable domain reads DAMVIQNPRYQVTQFGKPVTLSCSQTLNHNVMYWYQQKSSQAPKLLFHYYDKDFNNEADTPDNFQSRRPNTSFCFLDIRSPGLGDTAMYLCATSRGRVLSTEAFFGQGTRLTVV.

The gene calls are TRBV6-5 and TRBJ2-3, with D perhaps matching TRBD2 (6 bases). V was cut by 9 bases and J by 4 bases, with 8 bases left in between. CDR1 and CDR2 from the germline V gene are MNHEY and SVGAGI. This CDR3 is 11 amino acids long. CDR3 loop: CASSGADTQYF. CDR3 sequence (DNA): TGTGCCAGTTCGGGGGCAGATACGCAGTATTTT.